A single sample is the source of the 29 T cell receptor beta chains below, sequenced in a study of graft-versus-host responses after intestinal transplantation. Antigens for these TCRs are unknown. Profiling relied on immunoSEQ multiplex PCR, and the TCRdb table lists in-frame clones only, not all of them. The sample yields 90,000 to 95,000 clones, 90% to 95% seen once. The input for sequencing was unstimulated CD8+ T cells sorted from spleen or lymph node cells, taken before intestinal transplant. The receptor source for this set is a human donor who received an intestinal transplant.

This chain connects TRBV19 to TRBJ1-2; 11 bases fit TRBD1. Germline CDR1 and CDR2: LNHDA and SQIVND (reference sequence). Germline trimming cut 5 bases from V and 4 bases from J; bases unmatched to any gene: 9. The CDR3 is 16 amino acids. The CDR3 loop is CASSFAPGQGVYGYTF. The DNA of the CDR3 is TGTGCCAGTAGTTTCGCACCGGGACAGGGGGTCTATGGCTACACCTTC.

This clone appeared a single time. J is TRBJ2-1 and V is TRBV2; D might be TRBD2 (7 bases). V was trimmed by 11 bases and J by 6 bases, leaving 20 bases between them. The CDR3 has 14 residues. Germline V gene lookup returns CDR1 SNHLY and CDR2 FYNNEI. In DNA, the CDR3 is TGTGCCCGGCATGGGGGGGGGCCGGGCAATGAGCAGTTCTTC. This encodes CARHGGGPGNEQFF.

V usage is TRBV7-9 and J usage is TRBJ2-5; 10 bases fit TRBD2. The CDR3 totals 15 residues. Germline CDR1 SEHNR, CDR2 FQNEAQ (reference sequence). V trimming: 10 bases; J trimming: 5 bases; junction bases outside the gene matches: 13. The CDR3 DNA sequence: TGTGCCATTTCACCGGGACTAGCGCGCGGGGAGACCCAGTACTTC. It translates to CAISPGLARGETQYF.

DNA of the CDR3: TGTGCCAGCAGCGTAGAGGGTAGCGCGTCCTACAATGAGCAGTTCTTC. Translated: CASSVEGSASYNEQFF. This rearrangement joins TRBV9 to TRBJ2-1; D might be TRBD2 (5 bases). Germline-derived CDR1 and CDR2 are SGDLS and YYNGEE. V gave up 0 bases and J gave up 1 base, with 11 bases separating them. CDR3 length equals 16 residues.

The rearrangement joins TRBV2 to TRBJ2-1; D may be TRBD1 (6 bases). Looked up from germline, CDR1 is SNHLY and CDR2 is FYNNEI. V shed 6 bases and J shed 6 bases, with 15 bases lying between them. CDR3 length: 14 amino acids. The CDR3 DNA is TGTGCCAGCAGCACGACAGGCTGGGCCAATGAGCAGTTCTTC. Its protein is CASSTTGWANEQFF.

The chain joins TRBV7-9 to TRBJ1-1; 7 positions match TRBD1. The CDR3 sequence is 15 residues long. V was clipped by 5 bases and J by 1 base; unmatched bases: 7. Germline V gene lookup returns CDR1 SEHNR and CDR2 FQNEAQ (reference sequence). The CDR3: CASSPRDSPNTEAFF. CDR3 nucleotides: TGTGCCAGCAGCCCCCGGGACAGCCCGAACACTGAAGCTTTCTTT.

The CDR3 sequence: CASSQDPRGPNEAFF. The CDR3 coding sequence is TGCGCCAGCAGCCAAGACCCCAGGGGGCCAAATGAAGCTTTCTTT. The chain combines TRBV4-3 with TRBJ1-1; TRBD1 matches at 8 bases. The CDR3 runs to 15 residues. Trimming cost V 0 bases and J 7 bases; bases outside gene matches: 7. Germline V gene sequence: CDR1 LGHNA, CDR2 YSLEER.

This chain uses TRBV28 with TRBJ1-1; possibly TRBD1 for D (5 bases). The CDR3 runs to 13 residues. Per germline, CDR1 MDHEN and CDR2 SYDVKM. V was trimmed by 4 bases and J by 5 bases, leaving 11 bases between them. CDR3 sequence reads: CASSWGPGTEAFF. In nucleotides, the CDR3 is TGTGCCAGCAGTTGGGGCCCAGGGACTGAAGCTTTCTTT.

This clone showed up just a few times. This chain uses TRBV4-3 with TRBJ2-3; 7 bases fit TRBD2. This CDR3 has 15 amino acids. Germline V gene sequence: CDR1 LGHNA, CDR2 YSLEER. Trimming removed 3 bases from V and 6 bases from J; junction bases left unmatched: 9. The CDR3 nucleotides are TGCGCCAGCAGCCAGGGAGCGGGAAGGGCGGATACGCAGTATTTT. Encoded protein: CASSQGAGRADTQYF.

The rearrangement joins TRBV27 to TRBJ2-1, with 7 nucleotides matching TRBD2. CDR3 length: 13 residues. V lost 5 bases and J lost 9; bases outside the gene matches: 7. Germline assignment: CDR1 MNHEY and CDR2 SMNVEV (reference sequence). The CDR3: CASSPRAGVEQFF. Here the CDR3 DNA reads TGTGCCAGCAGTCCCCGGGCGGGGGTTGAGCAGTTCTTC.

This chain uses TRBV5-8 with TRBJ1-1, with D perhaps matching TRBD1 (6 bases). The CDR3 loop spans 13 amino acids. The V end lost 4 bases, the J end lost 5 bases, and 12 bases lay between the germline ends. CDR1 is SGHTS and CDR2 is YDEGEE in the germline V gene. The CDR3 reads CASSTGQGTEAFF. In DNA form, the CDR3 reads TGTGCCAGCAGCACCGGGCAGGGGACTGAAGCTTTCTTT.

J is TRBJ2-3 and V is TRBV4-3; D may be TRBD1 (5 bases). CDR1 is LGHNA and CDR2 is YSLEER in the germline V gene. The CDR3 is made up of 14 amino acids. Deletions cut 1 base from V and 3 bases from J, with 8 bases between. DNA of the CDR3: TGCGCCAGCAGCCAAGTTAAGGGGACAGATACGCAGTATTTT. It is translated as CASSQVKGTDTQYF.

The chain combines TRBV19 with TRBJ2-3; 14 nucleotides align to TRBD2. Per germline, CDR1 LNHDA and CDR2 SQIVND (reference sequence). There are 16 residues in the CDR3. V dropped 6 bases and J dropped 2; count of bases not matched to a gene: 4. CDR3 nucleotide sequence: TGTGCCAGTAGCCCGACTAGCGGGGGGGACACAGATACGCAGTATTTT. It yields the protein CASSPTSGGDTDTQYF.

The V gene is TRBV11-2, the J gene TRBJ2-3, with 9 nucleotides matching TRBD2. The CDR3 has 16 amino acids. Trimming removed 0 bases from V and 5 bases from J; junction bases left unmatched: 6. Germline V gene data show CDR1 as SGHAT and CDR2 as FQNNGV. This chain's CDR3 is CASSLEGSGRKDTQYF. Written as DNA, the CDR3 is TGTGCCAGCAGCTTAGAGGGTAGCGGGAGAAAAGATACGCAGTATTTT.

The V and J genes are TRBV10-2 and TRBJ1-1; 7 positions match TRBD1. CDR1 WSHSY and CDR2 SAAADI come from the germline V gene. V shed 8 bases and J 1 base; nucleotides not matched to a gene: 16. The CDR3 runs to 17 residues. CDR3 DNA: TGCGCCAGCCTTAATACCGGGACAGAGGGCCCGAACACTGAAGCTTTCTTT. Translated: CASLNTGTEGPNTEAFF.

J is TRBJ1-3 and V is TRBV19, with unresolved D. Germline V lookup: CDR1 LNHDA, CDR2 SQIVND (reference sequence). The CDR3 contains 11 residues. Trimming left V 9 bases short and J 4 bases short, with 7 bases between. Here the CDR3 reads CASGSGNTIYF. The CDR3 DNA sequence: TGTGCCAGCGGGTCCGGAAACACCATATATTTT.

V usage is TRBV19 and J usage is TRBJ1-2; D is unclear. The CDR3 is 15 residues long. The V end lost 5 bases, the J end lost 8 bases, and 21 bases lay between the germline ends. The germline V gene has CDR1 LNHDA and CDR2 SQIVND (reference sequence). CDR3 DNA sequence: TGTGCCAGTAGTCAAGAAGAGGCACGACCTTCGGGCTACACCTTC. It yields the protein CASSQEEARPSGYTF. Complete variable domain (other parts from reference TRBV19 and TRBJ1-2): DGGITQSPKYLFRKEGQNVTLSCEQNLNHDAMYWYRQDPGQGLRLIYYSQIVNDFQKGDIAEGYSVSREKKESFPLTVTSAQKNPTAFYLCASSQEEARPSGYTFGSGTRLTVV.

The genes are TRBV28 and TRBJ2-5, with 7 nucleotides matching TRBD1. Germline CDR1 MDHEN, CDR2 SYDVKM. Germline trimming cut 5 bases from V and 2 bases from J; bases unmatched to any gene: 11. The CDR3 extends over 16 amino acids. The CDR3 nucleotides are TGTGCCAGCAGTCTAGGGGACAGCAGAAAACAAGAGACCCAGTACTTC. Protein sequence: CASSLGDSRKQETQYF.

The CDR3 region is CASSLRPIEDRTSYEQYF. DNA for the CDR3: TGTGCCAGCAGCTTACGCCCTATAGAGGACAGGACCTCCTACGAGCAGTACTTC. The chain joins TRBV7-6 to TRBJ2-7; 7 positions agree with TRBD1. The germline gives CDR1 SGHVS, CDR2 FNYEAQ. V lost 2 bases and J lost 0; bases outside the gene matches: 13. The CDR3 is 18 residues long.

The table lists this clone with a count of one. The V gene is TRBV6-5, the J gene TRBJ2-7; D might be TRBD1 (5 bases). Germline V gives CDR1 MNHEY, CDR2 SVGAGI. The CDR3 has 14 residues. V was cut by 2 bases and J by 2 bases, with 10 bases left in between. CDR3 loop: CASSYTGGAYEQYF. CDR3 DNA: TGTGCCAGCAGTTACACAGGTGGAGCCTACGAGCAGTACTTC.

V and J are TRBV5-6 and TRBJ2-1; the D is unclear. CDR3 length: 17 amino acids. Germline CDR1 reads SGHDT; CDR2 reads YYEEEE. Trimming shortened V by 0 bases and J by 0 bases, and 13 bases separated the two germline ends. The CDR3 DNA is TGTGCCAGCAGCTTGGGAGGTGAGGCGAGCTCCTACAATGAGCAGTTCTTC. It codes for CASSLGGEASSYNEQFF.

This chain connects TRBV5-1 to TRBJ2-3, with 7 bases matching TRBD2. The V and J ends lost 1 base and 4 bases, in that order; junction bases with no gene match: 6. The germline CDR1 and CDR2 sequences are SGHRS and YFSETQ. This CDR3 contains 15 residues. This CDR3 reads CASSLSAGEADTQYF. CDR3 sequence (DNA): TGCGCCAGCAGCTTGTCGGCGGGAGAGGCAGATACGCAGTATTTT.

The gene calls are TRBV5-1 and TRBJ2-7, with 14 bases matching TRBD2. Germline V gene data show CDR1 as SGHRS and CDR2 as YFSETQ. V lost 0 bases, J lost 2 bases, and 10 bases stayed unmatched. This CDR3 has 19 residues. Written as DNA, the CDR3 is TGCGCCAGCAGCTTGGCAACGGGACTAGCGGGAGATACCCCCTACGAGCAGTACTTC. Protein: CASSLATGLAGDTPYEQYF.

The J gene is TRBJ2-1, the V gene TRBV9, with 7 bases fitting TRBD2. This CDR3 has 17 amino acids. V lost 0 bases, J lost 8 bases, and 14 bases stayed unmatched. The germline gives CDR1 SGDLS, CDR2 YYNGEE. CDR3 nucleotide sequence: TGTGCCAGCAGCGTAGGCTTTAGCGGGCCTCGGAAGGATGAGCAGTTCTTC. Its translation is CASSVGFSGPRKDEQFF.

V gene TRBV29-1 combines with J gene TRBJ1-4; the D is unclear. Germline CDR1 reads SQVTM; CDR2 reads ANQGSEA. V shed 4 bases and J shed 2 bases, with 11 bases lying between them. This CDR3 is built from 14 residues. CDR3 in amino acids: CSVAPGGTNEKLFF. CDR3 bases: TGCAGCGTTGCCCCAGGCGGGACTAATGAAAAACTGTTTTTT.

This clone was observed a handful of times. The rearrangement links TRBV7-9 to TRBJ2-3; 9 bases line up with TRBD1. Germline CDR1 SEHNR, CDR2 FQNEAQ (reference sequence). This CDR3 has 16 residues. V trimming: 4 bases; J trimming: 4 bases; junction bases outside the gene matches: 9. This chain's CDR3 is CASSSNRGQVSDTQYF. The CDR3 DNA is TGTGCCAGCAGCTCTAACAGGGGGCAGGTATCAGATACGCAGTATTTT. The variable domain in full, with the rest retrieved from reference TRBV7-9 and TRBJ2-3, is DTGVSQNPRHKITKRGQNVTFRCDPISEHNRLYWYRQTLGQGPEFLTYFQNEAQLEKSRLLSDRFSAERPKGSFSTLEIQRTEQGDSAMYLCASSSNRGQVSDTQYFGPGTRLTVL.

This chain uses TRBV4-3 with TRBJ1-1; D uncertain. Germline CDR1 LGHNA, CDR2 YSLEER. Trimming took off 0 bases at V and 4 bases at J, with 12 bases between the two ends. The CDR3 loop spans 15 amino acids. The CDR3: CASSQDTWSGTEAFF. CDR3 nucleotides: TGCGCCAGCAGCCAAGACACATGGAGTGGCACTGAAGCTTTCTTT.

The chain links TRBV5-1 to TRBJ1-2; D perhaps matches TRBD1 (6 bases). V lost 4 bases and J 0 bases, leaving 16 bases between the germline ends. This CDR3 comprises 16 residues. The germline V gene encodes CDR1 SGHRS and CDR2 YFSETQ. This CDR3 reads CASSDVIGGTNYGYTF. For the CDR3, the DNA is TGCGCCAGCAGCGACGTAATAGGGGGAACTAACTATGGCTACACCTTC.

V gene TRBV28 combines with J gene TRBJ2-7, with a possible D match to TRBD2 (6 bases). V lost 5 bases to trimming and J lost 5 bases, with 25 bases between them. Germline V gives CDR1 MDHEN, CDR2 SYDVKM. This CDR3 is 17 amino acids long. CDR3 nucleotide sequence: TGTGCCAGCAGTCGAAAATTCTCGATTTGGGGGGTACACGAGCAGTACTTC. Its translation: CASSRKFSIWGVHEQYF.